The 12 T cell receptor beta chains in this list originate from one sample, sequenced in a study of blood T cell repertoires in COVID-19. Profiling relied on immunoSEQ multiplex PCR, and the TCRdb table lists in-frame clones only, not all of them. The sample lists almost 65,000 clones; 88% were seen once. Sequences were obtained from peripheral blood. The source of these receptors is a woman aged 60-70 years with COVID-19, enrolled during active disease.

This chain joins TRBV7-9 and TRBJ1-1, with TRBD1 identical over 10 bases. The V gene end was trimmed by 6 bases and the J gene end by 6 bases; junction bases not matched to a gene: 10. In germline, CDR1 is SEHNR, CDR2 FQNEAQ (reference sequence). This CDR3 comprises 15 residues. CDR3 nucleotides: TGTGCCAGCAGAGCCGCGACAGGGGGCGTACCTGAAGCTTTCTTT. Residues: CASRAATGGVPEAFF.

The V and J genes are TRBV3-1 (or the pseudogene TRBV3-2) and TRBJ1-1; 7 bases align to TRBD1. The CDR3 has 14 amino acids. With 4 bases clipped from V and 4 bases from J, the junction kept 6 bases outside the gene matches. Germline assignment: CDR1 LGHDT and CDR2 YNNKEL (reference sequence). CDR3 nucleotide sequence: TGTGCCAGCAGCCTGTGGCAGGGGGGCACTGAAGCTTTCTTT. This encodes CASSLWQGGTEAFF.

CDR3 in DNA: TGTGCCAGTAGTATAGGAGGGTACACAGATACGCAGTATTTT. Amino acid sequence: CASSIGGYTDTQYF. The rearrangement links TRBV19 to TRBJ2-3; a weak D match, TRBD2 (5 bases). Germline lookup yields CDR1 LNHDA and CDR2 SQIVND (reference sequence). The CDR3 covers 14 residues. The V end was cut by 1 base, the J end by 2 bases, with 7 bases between.

This chain links TRBV14 with TRBJ2-1; D remains unclear. Per germline, CDR1 SGHDN and CDR2 FVKESK. The CDR3 loop spans 15 amino acids. V shed 4 bases and J shed 1 base, with 11 bases lying between them. The CDR3 spells CASSPEPTSYNEQFF. CDR3 bases: TGTGCCAGCAGCCCGGAGCCTACATCCTACAATGAGCAGTTCTTC.

The rearrangement uses TRBV9 and TRBJ2-1; 7 positions match TRBD1. Germline CDR1 SGDLS, CDR2 YYNGEE. The CDR3 sequence is 14 residues long. The V gene end was trimmed by 4 bases and the J gene end by 8 bases; junction bases not matched to a gene: 9. The CDR3 DNA reads TGTGCCAGCAGCCCCCAAGGGGGCAGGGATGAGCAGTTCTTC. Translating gives CASSPQGGRDEQFF.

CDR3 protein: CASSLLRYEQYF. CDR3 nucleotides: TGTGCCAGCAGTTTATTGCGGTACGAGCAGTACTTC. The chain joins TRBV28 to TRBJ2-7; D gene uncertain. Germline V gene sequence: CDR1 MDHEN, CDR2 SYDVKM. Trimming shortened V by 1 base and J by 4 bases, and 5 bases separated the two germline ends. This CDR3 region has 12 residues.

This chain uses TRBV19 with TRBJ1-1, with D maybe TRBD1 (5 bases). V was pared by 6 bases and J by 7 bases, with 12 bases between. The germline V gene encodes CDR1 LNHDA and CDR2 SQIVND (reference sequence). CDR3 length equals 12 residues. The CDR3 DNA sequence: TGTGCCAGTAGAAGGGGTCGGCTTGAAGCTTTCTTT. Translated, it gives CASRRGRLEAFF.

The J gene is TRBJ2-3, the V gene TRBV7-2, with D possibly matching TRBD1 (6 bases). V dropped 2 bases and J dropped 5 bases, with 11 bases sitting between them. The CDR3 is made up of 14 amino acids. The germline V gene has CDR1 SGHTA and CDR2 FQGNSA. The CDR3 loop is CASSLQGGRDTQYF. CDR3 DNA: TGTGCCAGCAGCTTACAAGGGGGTCGAGATACGCAGTATTTT.

The rearrangement uses TRBV28 and TRBJ2-5; 8 bases line up with TRBD2. Germline assignment: CDR1 MDHEN and CDR2 SYDVKM. V gave up 8 bases and J gave up 5 bases; unmatched junction bases: 7. The CDR3 is 13 amino acids. In DNA, the CDR3 is TGTGCCAGCGTCTCCCCGGGAGGGGAGACCCAGTACTTC. This gives the protein CASVSPGGETQYF.

This clone has just one count. The V call is TRBV5-4, the J call TRBJ2-2; possibly TRBD1 for D (6 bases). V was clipped by 5 bases and J by 4 bases, with 12 bases between them. Germline loops: CDR1 SGHNT, CDR2 YYREEE (reference sequence). The CDR3 runs to 14 residues. CDR3 coding DNA: TGTGCCAGCAGGCACAGGGCCGGCACCGGGGAGCTGTTTTTT. Its translation: CASRHRAGTGELFF.

The chain uses TRBV28 and TRBJ1-2; D is undetermined. Trimming took off 5 bases at V and 3 bases at J, with 4 bases between the two ends. CDR1 and CDR2 from the germline V gene are MDHEN and SYDVKM. The CDR3 loop spans 11 amino acids. In DNA, the CDR3 is TGTGCCAGCAGTCCTGACTATGGCTACACCTTC. Translating gives CASSPDYGYTF.

The chain combines TRBV4-3 with TRBJ2-2, with TRBD2 as a possible D gene (5 bases). Trimming stripped 8 bases from V and 3 bases from J, with 16 bases between. The CDR3 runs to 15 residues. The V gene's germline CDR1 is LGHNA and CDR2 YSLEER. This CDR3 is CASATGDSHTGELFF. The CDR3 nucleotides read TGCGCCAGCGCCACCGGGGATTCCCACACCGGGGAGCTGTTTTTT.